The rows below give T cell receptor beta chains drawn from one sample of a study of spatial heterogeneity in lung cancer. Using its own MiXCR run on the 5' RACE reads, TCRdb lists one record per CDR3 protein. The sample shows around 25,000 distinct CDR3 sequences, 9% to 10% of them seen only once. Sequencing used PBMCs, obtained at follow-up. These receptors all come from a male donor with early-stage non-small cell lung cancer. Each CDR3 is given with its conserved first and last residue. Each record gives: D gene, clone size, V gene, J gene, CDR3 DNA, CDR3 protein. A D gene is named only where the DNA matches it firmly. The listing skips clone size in some rows; elsewhere it reads once, few, many or a size class.

D: .; size: many; V: TRBV4-3; J: TRBJ1-1; DNA: TGCGCCAGCAGACAACTTACAGAGAACACTGAAGCTTTCTTT; CDR3: CASRQLTENTEAFF
D: TRBD1; size: many; V: TRBV28; J: TRBJ1-1; DNA: TGTGCCAGCAGTCCCCCGGCGGCAGGGGGCATAGGTGAAGCTTTCTTT; CDR3: CASSPPAAGGIGEAFF
D: TRBD1; size: many; V: TRBV5-1; J: TRBJ2-7; DNA: TGCGCCAGCAGCTTGGTGTGGCAGGGGGCCTACGAGCAGTACTTC; CDR3: CASSLVWQGAYEQYF
D: .; size: many; V: TRBV24-1; J: TRBJ2-7; DNA: TGTGCCACCAGTGATGGTAACTACGAGCAGTACTTC; CDR3: CATSDGNYEQYF
D: .; size: many; V: TRBV2; J: TRBJ1-2; DNA: TGTGCCAGCAATCCAAGGGGGTTGGGCGGCTACACCTTC; CDR3: CASNPRGLGGYTF
D: TRBD1; size: hyperexpanded; V: TRBV18; J: TRBJ2-7; DNA: TGTGCCAGCTCACCACGCGGTTTCGGTCGCCGGACAGGGAGCGACGAGCAGTACTTC; CDR3: CASSPRGFGRRTGSDEQYF
D: .; size: many; V: TRBV7-2; J: TRBJ2-1; DNA: TGTGCCAGCAGCGTCACACAGGGATCCTACAATGAGCAGTTCTTC; CDR3: CASSVTQGSYNEQFF
D: TRBD2; size: .; V: TRBV4-3; J: TRBJ2-4; DNA: TGCGCCAGCAGCCAAGAATCAACCAGCGGGGGGCTAAAAAACATTCAGTACTTC; CDR3: CASSQESTSGGLKNIQYF
D: TRBD1; size: .; V: TRBV14; J: TRBJ2-2; DNA: TGTGCCAGCAGCCTTCCGGGACAGAGCACCGGGGAGCTGTTTTTT; CDR3: CASSLPGQSTGELFF
D: .; size: medium-sized; V: TRBV5-6; J: TRBJ2-7; DNA: TGTGCCAGCAGCTTGGGGGCAGGTTACGAGCAGTACTTC; CDR3: CASSLGAGYEQYF
D: TRBD1; size: many; V: TRBV28; J: TRBJ2-1; DNA: TGTGCCAGCGGACCTTTGGGACAGGGAATTCACAATGAGCAGTTCTTC; CDR3: CASGPLGQGIHNEQFF
D: TRBD2; size: many; V: TRBV10-2; J: TRBJ2-3; DNA: TGCGCCAGCAGTGAGTCGGGCGGGGGAGATACGCAGTATTTT; CDR3: CASSESGGGDTQYF
D: TRBD1; size: few; V: TRBV28; J: TRBJ1-2; DNA: TGTGCCAGCAGCCAGGGGGCTGATGGCTACACCTTC; CDR3: CASSQGADGYTF
D: .; size: many; V: TRBV4-3; J: TRBJ1-4; DNA: TGCGCCAGCAGCCAAGACCCATTTAATGAAAAACTGTTTTTT; CDR3: CASSQDPFNEKLFF
D: .; size: many; V: TRBV5-4; J: TRBJ2-2; DNA: TGTGCCAGCGCCTCCCCCTTGAACACCGGGGAGCTGTTTTTT; CDR3: CASASPLNTGELFF
D: .; size: many; V: TRBV4-3; J: TRBJ2-1; DNA: TGCGCCAGCAGCCAAGACCCCCGCTCCTACAATGAGCAGTTCTTC; CDR3: CASSQDPRSYNEQFF
D: .; size: many; V: TRBV7-9; J: TRBJ1-4; DNA: TGTGCCAGCACTCACCGGGACGGCCTTAATGAAAAACTGTTTTTT; CDR3: CASTHRDGLNEKLFF
D: .; size: .; V: TRBV4-1; J: TRBJ1-5; DNA: TGCGCCAGCAGCCAAGTTCTTGCGGGCAATCAGCCCCAGCATTTT; CDR3: CASSQVLAGNQPQHF
D: .; size: many; V: TRBV7-2; J: TRBJ2-3; DNA: TGTGCCAGCAGCTTAGTCGCTGGCACAGATACGCAGTATTTT; CDR3: CASSLVAGTDTQYF
D: .; size: few; V: TRBV29-1; J: TRBJ1-2; DNA: TGCAGCGTTGTTCTTCTGCGGGATAACTATGGCTACACCTTC; CDR3: CSVVLLRDNYGYTF
D: .; size: .; V: TRBV28; J: TRBJ2-7; DNA: TGTGCCAGCGGAGGGTACGGGCAGTACTTC; CDR3: CASGGYGQYF
D: .; size: .; V: TRBV27; J: TRBJ1-5; DNA: TGTGCCAGCAGTGCCCGGGACACCAATCAGCCCCAGCATTTT; CDR3: CASSARDTNQPQHF
D: .; size: many; V: TRBV29-1; J: TRBJ2-5; DNA: TGCAGCGTTGCCATCGGTGAGACCCAGTACTTC; CDR3: CSVAIGETQYF
D: TRBD1; size: many; V: TRBV5-5; J: TRBJ2-1; DNA: TGTGCCAGCAGCCGGACAGGGGTTTACAATGAGCAGTTCTTC; CDR3: CASSRTGVYNEQFF
D: TRBD1; size: few; V: TRBV28; J: TRBJ1-5; DNA: TGTGCCAGCAGTACCGGGACAGCTTATAGCAATCAGCCCCAGCATTTT; CDR3: CASSTGTAYSNQPQHF
D: TRBD2; size: many; V: TRBV4-3; J: TRBJ2-7; DNA: TGCGCCAGCAGCCAAATTAGCGGGGGCCTTTACGAGCAGTACTTC; CDR3: CASSQISGGLYEQYF
D: .; size: few; V: TRBV7-9; J: TRBJ2-3; DNA: TGTGCCGCAGGCAGCGAGGGGGATACGCAGTATTTT; CDR3: CAAGSEGDTQYF
D: TRBD1; size: many; V: TRBV3-1; J: TRBJ2-7; DNA: TGTGCCAGCAGCCAGGCTACAGGGGGCCCGTCCTACGAGCAGTACTTC; CDR3: CASSQATGGPSYEQYF
D: .; size: few; V: TRBV4-1; J: TRBJ2-5; DNA: TGCGCCAGCAGCCAAGGCCGCAGGGTCCAAGAGACCCAGTACTTC; CDR3: CASSQGRRVQETQYF
D: .; size: many; V: TRBV11-2; J: TRBJ2-7; DNA: TGTGCCAGCAGCGGTCAAGTTAGCCACGAGCAGTACTTC; CDR3: CASSGQVSHEQYF
D: .; size: .; V: TRBV5-4; J: TRBJ2-3; DNA: TGTGCCAGCAGCTTTGGACTCGGCACAGATACGCAGTATTTT; CDR3: CASSFGLGTDTQYF
D: TRBD1; size: few; V: TRBV6-5; J: TRBJ2-2; DNA: TGTGCCAGCAGTTACCTGGGACAGGGGAACACCGGGGAGCTGTTTTTT; CDR3: CASSYLGQGNTGELFF
D: .; size: many; V: TRBV15; J: TRBJ2-7; DNA: TGTGCCACCAGCAGAGATTTTCCAGGGTACTACGAGCAGTACTTC; CDR3: CATSRDFPGYYEQYF
D: TRBD2; size: few; V: TRBV6-5; J: TRBJ2-2; DNA: TGTGCCAGCAGTTACTCGAGGACTAGCGGTGGACTAAACACCGGGGAGCTGTTTTTT; CDR3: CASSYSRTSGGLNTGELFF
D: TRBD1; size: many; V: TRBV20-1; J: TRBJ2-1; DNA: TGCAGTGCTTTCGACAGGGGGCGCTTCCATGAGCAGTTCTTC; CDR3: CSAFDRGRFHEQFF
D: .; size: many; V: TRBV7-2; J: TRBJ1-2; DNA: TGTGCCAGCAGCTTAGTCAGACATCGCCAAAACTATGGCTACACCTTC; CDR3: CASSLVRHRQNYGYTF
D: TRBD1; size: .; V: TRBV7-2; J: TRBJ2-2; DNA: TGTGCCAGCAGCATAGACCTACAGGGGGCCGGGGAGCTGTTTTTT; CDR3: CASSIDLQGAGELFF
D: TRBD1; size: few; V: TRBV5-5; J: TRBJ2-5; DNA: TGTGCCAGCAGCTCGCTCCGGGACAGGTCCCAAGAGACCCAGTACTTC; CDR3: CASSSLRDRSQETQYF
D: .; size: .; V: TRBV5-1; J: TRBJ2-7; DNA: TGCGCCAGCAGCTTGGATCGGTTCGAGGGGGGTGACGAGCAGTACTTC; CDR3: CASSLDRFEGGDEQYF
D: .; size: many; V: TRBV12-3/TRBV12-4; J: TRBJ1-6; DNA: TGTGCCAGCAGTTTTAAGGGGCGTAATTCACCCCTCCACTTT; CDR3: CASSFKGRNSPLHF
D: .; size: few; V: TRBV28; J: TRBJ1-4; DNA: TGTGCCAGCAGTTTTCGGGGAACTAATGAAAAACTGTTTTTT; CDR3: CASSFRGTNEKLFF
D: TRBD1; size: few; V: TRBV28; J: TRBJ2-7; DNA: TGTGCCAGCAGACAGGACAGGGGTTACGAGCAGTACTTC; CDR3: CASRQDRGYEQYF
D: .; size: .; V: TRBV7-9; J: TRBJ1-5; DNA: TGTGCCAGCAGCTTAGGGCGGCATAGCAATCAGCCCCAGCATTTT; CDR3: CASSLGRHSNQPQHF
D: .; size: many; V: TRBV29-1; J: TRBJ1-1; DNA: TGCAGCGTTGATCAACAGGCCAACACTGAAGCTTTCTTT; CDR3: CSVDQQANTEAFF
D: .; size: few; V: TRBV5-5; J: TRBJ2-3; DNA: TGTGCCAGCAGCTTGGCCACCGGAGATACGCAGTATTTT; CDR3: CASSLATGDTQYF
D: .; size: .; V: TRBV29-1; J: TRBJ1-5; DNA: TGCAGCGTTGAAGGAGGTGGGGGGAATCAGCCCCAGCATTTT; CDR3: CSVEGGGGNQPQHF
D: .; size: many; V: TRBV12-3/TRBV12-4; J: TRBJ1-4; DNA: TGTGCCAGCAGTTTTTCTTACGGAAAACTGTTTTTT; CDR3: CASSFSYGKLFF
D: .; size: many; V: TRBV19; J: TRBJ1-4; DNA: TGTGCCAGTAGTCCCAGGACCGTTGAAAAACTGTTTTTT; CDR3: CASSPRTVEKLFF
D: .; size: many; V: TRBV2; J: TRBJ1-5; DNA: TGTGCCAGCAGTGAAATGGTACGAGAGCCCCAGCATTTT; CDR3: CASSEMVREPQHF
D: .; size: few; V: TRBV21-1; J: TRBJ2-1; DNA: TGTGCCAGCAGCAAGGCGGGGTCGAAACACAATGAGCAGTTCTTC; CDR3: CASSKAGSKHNEQFF
D: .; size: many; V: TRBV4-1; J: TRBJ1-1; DNA: TGCGCCAGCAGCCAAGGGGGAAACACTGAAGCTTTCTTT; CDR3: CASSQGGNTEAFF
D: .; size: many; V: TRBV7-9; J: TRBJ2-1; DNA: TGTGCCAGCAGCCCGCAGGGGCCCAAATACAATGAGCAGTTCTTC; CDR3: CASSPQGPKYNEQFF